This TCR beta chain stems from a study of cytomegalovirus exposure and HLA in healthy donors. Germline V lookup: CDR1 SQVTM, CDR2 ANQGSEA. The CDR3 is 12 amino acids. About this clone: The junction differs from germline at one of its ends, possibly a read error.

Amplification used 60 Vbeta primers and 13 Jbeta primers. Using immunoSEQ multiplex PCR, the repertoire was profiled, and TCRdb retains in-frame clones only, with some absent. The repertoire consists of about 100,000 clones, with roughly four fifths occurring once and the leading ten covering roughly 5%. V and J are TRBV29-1 and TRBJ2-5; 7 bases map to TRBD1. The sequence was obtained from a man aged 35-49 years in good health and CMV-seropositive. Sequenced material: PBMCs. CDR3 region: CSVRTGQQTQYF. The DNA for the CDR3 is TGCAGCGTTAGGACAGGCCAACAGACCCAGTACTTC.